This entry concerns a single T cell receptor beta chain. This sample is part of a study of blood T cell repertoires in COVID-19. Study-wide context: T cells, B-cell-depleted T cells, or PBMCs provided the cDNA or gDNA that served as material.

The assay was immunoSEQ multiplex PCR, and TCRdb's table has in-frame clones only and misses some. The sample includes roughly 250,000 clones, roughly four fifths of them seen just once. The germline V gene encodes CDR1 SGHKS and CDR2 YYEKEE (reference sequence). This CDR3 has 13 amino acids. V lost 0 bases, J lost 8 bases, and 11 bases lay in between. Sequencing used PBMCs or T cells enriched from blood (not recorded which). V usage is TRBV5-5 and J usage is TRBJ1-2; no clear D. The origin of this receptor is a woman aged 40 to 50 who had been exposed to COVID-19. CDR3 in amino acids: CASSLGEALGYTF. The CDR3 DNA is TGTGCCAGCAGCTTGGGCGAAGCCTTGGGCTACACCTTC.